These T cell receptor beta chains were read from a single sample in a study of blood T cell repertoires in COVID-19. Only in-frame clones appear in the TCRdb table, and some are missing; sequencing was by immunoSEQ multiplex PCR. The sample lists 170,000 or so clones, 85% to 90% occurring once. Sequencing was carried out using peripheral blood. These receptors were collected from a woman under 30 who had recovered from COVID-19. Both conserved end residues are part of each CDR3. The order of the fields is clone size, D gene, V gene, J gene, CDR3 protein, CDR3 DNA. The D gene is left open where the match is weak. Clone size, where shown, is once, few, many, or a class for clones that have expanded.

-	-	TRBV21-1	TRBJ1-5	CASSKGTGYSNQPQHF	TGTGCCAGCAGCAAAGGGACAGGATATAGCAATCAGCCCCAGCATTTT
-	-	TRBV3-1/TRBV3-2	TRBJ2-5	CASSQGFSGQETQYF	TGTGCCAGCAGCCAAGGTTTTAGCGGCCAAGAGACCCAGTACTTC
once	TRBD2	TRBV6-6	TRBJ2-7	CASSSGGEQYF	TGTGCCAGCAGTAGCGGGGGCGAGCAGTACTTC
many	TRBD2	TRBV6-4	TRBJ2-3	CASSDLAGESTDTQYF	TGTGCCAGCAGCGACCTAGCGGGGGAAAGCACAGATACGCAGTATTTT
-	TRBD1	TRBV6-5	TRBJ1-4	CASSADRVDEKLFF	TGTGCCAGCAGCGCAGACAGGGTGGATGAAAAACTGTTTTTT
-	-	TRBV4-1	TRBJ1-1	CASSQGGLSRLWNTEAFF	TGCGCCAGCAGCCAAGGCGGGCTTTCCAGGTTATGGAACACTGAAGCTTTCTTT
-	-	TRBV23-1	TRBJ1-2	CASQTGLRYRCLGGYTF	TGCGCCAGCCAGACGGGACTGCGATATAGGTGTCTGGGTGGCTACACCTTC
few	TRBD1	TRBV7-9	TRBJ1-4	CASSESWGQGSTNEKLFF	TGTGCCAGCAGCGAGAGTTGGGGACAGGGGTCTACTAATGAAAAACTGTTTTTT
-	-	TRBV19	TRBJ1-1	CASSISGLTEAFF	TGTGCCAGTAGTATATCGGGTTTAACTGAAGCTTTCTTT
-	-	TRBV24-1	TRBJ2-1	CATSDSDRNEQFF	TGTGCCACCAGTGACTCGGACAGAAATGAGCAGTTCTTC
-	TRBD1	TRBV4-3	TRBJ1-2	CASSQDRLQGIYGYTF	TGCGCCAGCAGCCAAGATCGCCTACAGGGGATCTATGGCTACACCTTC
-	-	TRBV10-3	TRBJ1-6	CAISERAGSNSPLHF	TGTGCCATCAGTGAGAGAGCAGGTTCTAATTCACCCCTCCACTTT
-	-	TRBV6-2/TRBV6-3	TRBJ1-2	CASRPGPLGSYTF	TGTGCCAGCAGACCTGGTCCCCTAGGCAGCTACACCTTC
-	-	TRBV5-1	TRBJ2-7	CASSLDPGRGEQYF	TGCGCCAGCAGCTTGGATCCGGGGAGAGGCGAGCAGTACTTC
-	-	TRBV9	TRBJ2-3	CASSAGLADTQYF	TGTGCCAGCAGCGCTGGACTCGCAGATACGCAGTATTTT
once	-	TRBV29-1	TRBJ2-5	CSVEDPGETQYF	TGCAGCGTTGAAGATCCAGGGGAGACCCAGTACTTC
-	-	TRBV7-8	TRBJ2-2	CASSNSRVGNTGELFF	TGTGCCAGCAGCAACTCCAGGGTTGGGAACACCGGGGAGCTGTTTTTT
-	-	TRBV5-1	TRBJ1-1	CASSSQRSNTEAFF	TGCGCCAGCAGCTCACAGCGGTCGAACACTGAAGCTTTCTTT
few	TRBD1	TRBV5-1	TRBJ1-2	CASSAQGAGAYGYTF	TGCGCCAGCAGCGCACAGGGGGCGGGGGCCTATGGCTACACCTTC
once	-	TRBV19	TRBJ1-5	CASSMMERGQPQHF	TGTGCCAGTAGTATGATGGAAAGGGGTCAGCCCCAGCATTTT
-	TRBD1	TRBV3-1/TRBV3-2	TRBJ1-2	CASSQWGDRGNGYTF	TGTGCCAGCAGCCAGTGGGGGGACAGGGGGAATGGCTACACCTTC
-	TRBD1	TRBV4-1	TRBJ2-5	CASSQTQGTWAQETQYF	TGCGCCAGCAGCCAAACACAGGGGACGTGGGCACAAGAGACCCAGTACTTC
-	TRBD2	TRBV29-1	TRBJ2-2	CSVDLAGGPGELFF	TGCAGCGTTGATTTAGCGGGGGGGCCCGGGGAGCTGTTTTTT
-	-	TRBV5-1	TRBJ1-3	CASSVDSRSGNTIYF	TGCGCCAGCAGCGTCGACTCCCGCTCTGGAAACACCATATATTTT
-	TRBD1	TRBV27	TRBJ2-5	CASSPDRGVETQYF	TGTGCCAGCAGTCCGGACAGGGGGGTAGAGACCCAGTACTTC
-	-	TRBV29-1	TRBJ2-7	CSVFPAGSYEQYF	TGCAGCGTTTTCCCAGCAGGCTCCTACGAGCAGTACTTC
-	TRBD2	TRBV7-2	TRBJ2-1	CASSLSLAGVGDEQFF	TGTGCCAGCAGCTTAAGTTTAGCGGGAGTTGGCGATGAGCAGTTCTTC
-	-	TRBV30	TRBJ1-5	CAWSVGQGNQPQHF	TGTGCCTGGAGTGTGGGCCAGGGGAATCAGCCCCAGCATTTT
-	-	TRBV3-1/TRBV3-2	TRBJ1-4	CASSQMEGEKLFF	TGTGCCAGCAGTCAAATGGAGGGGGAAAAACTGTTTTTT
once	-	TRBV7-9	TRBJ2-3	CASSTDPGGTDTQYF	TGTGCCAGCAGCACCGATCCGGGGGGCACAGATACGCAGTATTTT
-	-	TRBV3-1/TRBV3-2	TRBJ1-1	CASSQARTMNTEAFF	TGTGCCAGCAGTCAGGCACGGACAATGAACACTGAAGCTTTCTTT
-	-	TRBV19	TRBJ1-2	CASSLFFPGDGYTF	TGTGCCAGTAGTTTATTTTTCCCAGGGGATGGCTACACCTTC
-	TRBD2	TRBV7-2	TRBJ2-3	CASSLGLGGGASTDTQYF	TGTGCCAGCAGCTTAGGTTTGGGGGGGGGAGCTAGCACAGATACGCAGTATTTT
once	-	TRBV10-3	TRBJ2-3	CAISEWASSTDTQYF	TGTGCCATCAGTGAGTGGGCTAGCAGCACAGATACGCAGTATTTT
-	-	TRBV6-4	TRBJ1-2	CASSDPGNGYTF	TGTGCCAGCAGTGACCCGGGGAATGGCTACACCTTC
few	-	TRBV24-1	TRBJ1-2	CATSDTLYGYTF	TGTGCCACCAGTGACACTCTCTATGGCTACACCTTC
-	-	TRBV20-1	TRBJ1-1	CSASIERRSEAFF	TGCAGTGCTAGTATCGAACGCAGGTCTGAAGCTTTCTTT
-	-	TRBV5-1	TRBJ1-1	CASTRNQGLEAFF	TGCGCCAGCACGAGGAATCAGGGACTCGAAGCTTTCTTT
once	-	TRBV9	TRBJ1-1	CASSPGGAVNTEAFF	TGTGCCAGCAGCCCGGGGGGGGCGGTTAACACTGAAGCTTTCTTT
-	TRBD1	TRBV5-5	TRBJ1-6	CASSLPGQGNSPLHF	TGTGCCAGCAGCCTACCGGGACAGGGTAATTCACCCCTCCACTTT
-	-	TRBV20-1	TRBJ1-5	CSASVDTGINQPQHF	TGCAGTGCTAGTGTTGATACAGGGATCAATCAGCCCCAGCATTTT
-	TRBD2	TRBV7-6	TRBJ2-7	CASSSPGGLSYEQYF	TGTGCCAGCAGCTCACCGGGAGGACTCTCCTACGAGCAGTACTTC